This T cell receptor beta chain comes out of a study of blood T cell repertoires in COVID-19. The wider study: Italy, Spain and the United States were the sources of the convalescent and acute COVID-19 samples. From T cells, B-cell-depleted T cells, or PBMCs came the material, which was cDNA or gDNA.

Original methodology: Researchers report that nucleated cell counts were estimated from reference gene primer amplification. The assay was immunoSEQ multiplex PCR, and TCRdb's table has in-frame clones only and misses some. The V and J calls and clone size come from that table; D and trimming were worked out from the DNA. The sample yields some 94,000 clones, roughly 72% seen once. Sequenced sample: peripheral blood. The TCR sequence derives from a woman in her sixties or seventies in a cohort sampled during active or convalescent COVID-19.

In DNA form, the CDR3 reads TGCGCCAGCAGCCTCGGCGGGGGGGCGGGCCAAGAGACCCAGTACTTC. It encodes CASSLGGGAGQETQYF. The genes are TRBV4-1 and TRBJ2-5, with 9 bases aligning to TRBD2. CDR3 size: 16 residues. CDR1 is MGHRA and CDR2 is YSYEKL in the germline V gene. The V segment lost 4 bases and the J segment 1 base; nucleotides outside the gene matches: 7.